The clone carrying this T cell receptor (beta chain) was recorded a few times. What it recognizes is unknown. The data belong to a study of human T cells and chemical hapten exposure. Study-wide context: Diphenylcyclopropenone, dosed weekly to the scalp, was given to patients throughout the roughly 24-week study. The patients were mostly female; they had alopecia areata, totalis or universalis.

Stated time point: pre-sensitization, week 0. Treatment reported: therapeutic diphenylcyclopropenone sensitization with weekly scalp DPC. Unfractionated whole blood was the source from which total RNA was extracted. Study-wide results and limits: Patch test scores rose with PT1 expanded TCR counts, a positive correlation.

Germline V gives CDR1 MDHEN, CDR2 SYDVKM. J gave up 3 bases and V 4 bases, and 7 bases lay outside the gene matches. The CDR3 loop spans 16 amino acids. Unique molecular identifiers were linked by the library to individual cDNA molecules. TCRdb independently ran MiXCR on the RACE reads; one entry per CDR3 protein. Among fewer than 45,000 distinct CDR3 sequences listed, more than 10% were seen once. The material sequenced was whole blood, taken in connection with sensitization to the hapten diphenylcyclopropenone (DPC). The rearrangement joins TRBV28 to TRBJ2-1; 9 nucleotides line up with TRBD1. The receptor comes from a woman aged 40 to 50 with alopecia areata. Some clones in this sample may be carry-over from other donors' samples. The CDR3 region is CASSSPGTGFYNEQFF. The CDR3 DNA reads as TGTGCCAGCAGTTCGCCCGGGACAGGGTTCTACAATGAGCAGTTCTTC.